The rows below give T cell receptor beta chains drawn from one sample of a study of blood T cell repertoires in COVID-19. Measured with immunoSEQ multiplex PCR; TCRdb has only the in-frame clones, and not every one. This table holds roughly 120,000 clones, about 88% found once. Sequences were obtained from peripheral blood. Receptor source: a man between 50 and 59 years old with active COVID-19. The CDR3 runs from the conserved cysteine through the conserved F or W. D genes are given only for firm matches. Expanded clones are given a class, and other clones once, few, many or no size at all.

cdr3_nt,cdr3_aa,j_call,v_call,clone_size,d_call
TGTGCCAGCAGGTGGCAGCAAGAGACCCAGTACTTC,CASRWQQETQYF,TRBJ2-5,TRBV12-3/TRBV12-4,NA,NA
TGTGCCAGCAGTCTCGATGGGGCGCGTAACGAGCAGTACTTC,CASSLDGARNEQYF,TRBJ2-7,TRBV6-5,NA,NA
TGTGCCAGTAGTATAAGGGGACAAAACTATGGCTACACCTTC,CASSIRGQNYGYTF,TRBJ1-2,TRBV19,NA,NA
TGCGCCAGCAGCCAAAGTAAGGGGGCGATTCAGCCCCAGCATTTT,CASSQSKGAIQPQHF,TRBJ1-5,TRBV4-1,NA,TRBD1
TGTGCCAGCAGCACGGGACTAGCCCCGAATGAGCAGTTCTTC,CASSTGLAPNEQFF,TRBJ2-1,TRBV13,NA,TRBD2
TGCGCCAGCAGTGAGTCGGTGAGAACAGATACGCAGTATTTT,CASSESVRTDTQYF,TRBJ2-3,TRBV10-1,NA,NA
TGTGCCAGCAGAATAGCGGCGGATACGCAGTATTTT,CASRIAADTQYF,TRBJ2-3,TRBV2,NA,NA
TGTGCCAGCTCACCACCGAGCGGGGGCGGGAGCAATGAGCAGTTCTTC,CASSPPSGGGSNEQFF,TRBJ2-1,TRBV18,NA,TRBD2
TGTGCCAGCAGCCAAAACAAGTTTGAAGCTTTCTTT,CASSQNKFEAFF,TRBJ1-1,TRBV7-8,NA,NA
TGTGCCAGCAGTGACCGGGACAGGGGTCCCCCTGAAGCTTTCTTT,CASSDRDRGPPEAFF,TRBJ1-1,TRBV25-1,NA,TRBD1
TGTGCCAGCAGCACATGGGGTTTAGGGGTCGGTTCACCCCTCCACTTT,CASSTWGLGVGSPLHF,TRBJ1-6,TRBV5-6,NA,NA
TGTGCCAGCAGCGCCCAGGGGGCCTTGGGGGGCTACACCTTC,CASSAQGALGGYTF,TRBJ1-2,TRBV7-2,NA,TRBD1
TGTGCCAGCAAGTCTGGACTTCTTTATACGCAGTATTTT,CASKSGLLYTQYF,TRBJ2-3,TRBV12-3/TRBV12-4,once,NA
TGTGCCAGCAGCTTACGTGGAGGCAACAATGAGCAGTTCTTC,CASSLRGGNNEQFF,TRBJ2-1,TRBV11-3,NA,NA
TGTGCCAGCAGTGAACTCAACAGGGCTGATGGCTACACCTTC,CASSELNRADGYTF,TRBJ1-2,TRBV6-1,NA,NA
TGTGCCAGCAGACGAATATCCGGGACTAGCGGGGGAAATGAGCAGTTCTTC,CASRRISGTSGGNEQFF,TRBJ2-1,TRBV11-2,NA,TRBD2
TGTGCCAGCAGTCATATCCCGGGCCTCATAGGGGATGAGCAGTTCTTC,CASSHIPGLIGDEQFF,TRBJ2-1,TRBV3-1/TRBV3-2,NA,NA
TGTGCCAGTACCCGAGGGTGGGGAAATGAGCAGTTCTTC,CASTRGWGNEQFF,TRBJ2-1,TRBV19,NA,NA
TGTGCCAGCTCCCTGTCTGGGGGCCCGAACACCGGGGAGCTGTTTTTT,CASSLSGGPNTGELFF,TRBJ2-2,TRBV18,NA,NA
TGTGCCAGCAGCTCCGGACAGGGCGATTCACCCCTCCACTTT,CASSSGQGDSPLHF,TRBJ1-6,TRBV5-4,NA,TRBD1
TGTGCCACCAGTGATTCCGGGACAGGTTTGGGGAATGAGCAGTTCTTC,CATSDSGTGLGNEQFF,TRBJ2-1,TRBV24-1,NA,TRBD1
TGTGCCAGCAGTTTAGAGCGGACGGTTGAAGCTTTCTTT,CASSLERTVEAFF,TRBJ1-1,TRBV12-3/TRBV12-4,NA,NA
TGCGCCAGCAGCCAAGGCCTAGCGGGGGGGCAGAAAGATACGCAGTATTTT,CASSQGLAGGQKDTQYF,TRBJ2-3,TRBV4-1,NA,TRBD2
TGTGCCACAGGCCTCAGGAACACTGAAGCTTTCTTT,CATGLRNTEAFF,TRBJ1-1,TRBV10-3,once,NA
TGTGCCAGCAGCAAAGGAGGGACAGGGACTTGTAATGAGCAGTTCTTC,CASSKGGTGTCNEQFF,TRBJ2-1,TRBV21-1,once,NA
TGTGCCAGTAGTCCGGAGGGGCCTAGCACAGATACGCAGTATTTT,CASSPEGPSTDTQYF,TRBJ2-3,TRBV19,NA,NA
TGTGCCAGCAGCAGGGGTTCTGGAAACACCATATATTTT,CASSRGSGNTIYF,TRBJ1-3,TRBV5-8,NA,NA
TGTGCCAGCAGCTCGCGGTTTGTTACTAGCGGGGGGAACAATAAGCAGTTCTTC,CASSSRFVTSGGNNKQFF,TRBJ2-1,TRBV11-2,NA,TRBD2
TGTGCCAGCAGCTTAGTAGTGGGGGGGGGCGAGAAAGAGTCCCTCCACTTT,CASSLVVGGGEKESLHF,TRBJ1-6,TRBV11-3,once,NA
TGTGCCAGCAGCTTAGGGGTAGCTGGGGAGCAGTTCTTC,CASSLGVAGEQFF,TRBJ2-1,TRBV7-9,NA,NA
TGTGCCAGCAGGACCGGGACTAGCAGTGGGACCCAGTACTTC,CASRTGTSSGTQYF,TRBJ2-5,TRBV3-1/TRBV3-2,NA,TRBD2
TGTGCCAGCAGTACTCCGGGACTAGCGGAGAAGACCCAGTACTTC,CASSTPGLAEKTQYF,TRBJ2-5,TRBV28,NA,TRBD2
TGTGCCAGTAGTCCCTTACAGGGGGCGACTGAAGCTTTCTTT,CASSPLQGATEAFF,TRBJ1-1,TRBV19,NA,TRBD1
TGTGCCAGCAGTACAGGGAGACCAAACTATGGCTACACCTTC,CASSTGRPNYGYTF,TRBJ1-2,TRBV28,NA,NA
TGCGCCAGCAGCTTTGGAGACAGCTCCTACGAGCAGTACTTC,CASSFGDSSYEQYF,TRBJ2-7,TRBV5-1,NA,NA
TGTGCCAGCAGGAGGACAGACCATGGCTACACCTTC,CASRRTDHGYTF,TRBJ1-2,TRBV12-3/TRBV12-4,NA,NA
TGTGCCAGCAGCTTTCAGCGGGGGAATCTCCAAGAGACCCAGTACTTC,CASSFQRGNLQETQYF,TRBJ2-5,TRBV7-2,once,TRBD2